This T cell receptor beta chain was sequenced during a study of control samples from healthy donors and cancer patients. The trim removed 6 bases at V and 1 base at J, leaving 3 bases unmatched. The CDR3 loop spans 14 amino acids. The germline gives CDR1 KGHSH, CDR2 LQKENI. Measured with immunoSEQ multiplex PCR; TCRdb has only the in-frame clones, and not every one. The table includes about 220,000 clones, around 94% detected once. This receptor was obtained from a man in his forties or fifties in good health. The V and J genes are TRBV18 and TRBJ1-1, with 9 nucleotides matching TRBD1. The sequenced material came from blood. CDR3 sequence reads: CASSGQGRNTEAFF. As DNA, the CDR3 is TGTGCCAGCTCGGGACAGGGACGGAACACTGAAGCTTTCTTT.